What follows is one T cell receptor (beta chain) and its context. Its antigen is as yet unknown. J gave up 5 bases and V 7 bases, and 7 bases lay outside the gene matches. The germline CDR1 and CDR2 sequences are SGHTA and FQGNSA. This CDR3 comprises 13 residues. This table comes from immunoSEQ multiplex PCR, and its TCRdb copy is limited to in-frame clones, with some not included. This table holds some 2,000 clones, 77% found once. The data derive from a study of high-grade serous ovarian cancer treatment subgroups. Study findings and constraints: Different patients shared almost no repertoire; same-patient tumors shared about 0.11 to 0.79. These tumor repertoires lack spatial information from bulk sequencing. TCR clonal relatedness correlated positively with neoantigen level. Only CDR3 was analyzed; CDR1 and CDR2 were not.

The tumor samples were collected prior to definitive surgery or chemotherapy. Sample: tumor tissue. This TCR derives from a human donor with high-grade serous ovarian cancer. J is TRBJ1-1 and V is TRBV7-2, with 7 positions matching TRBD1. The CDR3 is CASTGQVGTEAFF. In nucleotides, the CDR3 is TGTGCCAGCACCGGACAGGTTGGGACTGAAGCTTTCTTT. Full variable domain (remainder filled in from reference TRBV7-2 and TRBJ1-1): GAGVSQSPSNKVTEKGKDVELRCDPISGHTALYWYRQSLGQGLEFLIYFQGNSAPDKSGLPSDRFSAERTGGSVSTLTIQRTQQEDSAVYLCASTGQVGTEAFFGQGTRLTVV.